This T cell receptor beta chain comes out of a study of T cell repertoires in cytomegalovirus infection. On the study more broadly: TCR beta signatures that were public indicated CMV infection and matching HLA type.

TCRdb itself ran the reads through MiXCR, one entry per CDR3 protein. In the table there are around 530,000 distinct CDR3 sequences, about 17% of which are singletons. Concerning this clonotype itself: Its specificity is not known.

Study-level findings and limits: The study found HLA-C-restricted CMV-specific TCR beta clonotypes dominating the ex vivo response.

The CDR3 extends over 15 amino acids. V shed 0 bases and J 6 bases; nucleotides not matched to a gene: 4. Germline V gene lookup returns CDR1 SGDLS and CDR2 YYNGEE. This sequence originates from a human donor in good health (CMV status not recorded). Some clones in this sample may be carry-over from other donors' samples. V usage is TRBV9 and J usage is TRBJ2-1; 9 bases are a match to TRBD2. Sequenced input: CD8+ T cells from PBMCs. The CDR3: CASSVATTSGNEQFF. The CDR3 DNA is TGTGCCAGCAGCGTAGCTACGACTAGCGGCAATGAGCAGTTCTTC.